This TCR beta chain comes out of a study of OX40 agonist ivuxolimab in advanced cancers. Background on the whole study: Ivuxolimab was an agonistic, fully human IgG2 monoclonal antibody directed against OX40 (CD134), a costimulatory receptor. Intravenous ivuxolimab was administered to patients every 2 weeks at six dose levels: 0.01, 0.1, 0.3, 1.5, 3 and 10 mg/kg. Of the 50 to 55 patients in dose escalation, 19 had hepatocellular carcinoma, approximately 15 had melanoma, 9 had renal cell carcinoma and 9 had head and neck cancer. A male proportion of about 79% and a mean age of approximately 62 years, ranging from about 20 to 79, were recorded for the dose-escalation cohort. Prior anti-PD-1, anti-PD-L1 or anti-CTLA-4 therapy was permitted, and roughly two fifths of dose-escalation patients had received checkpoint inhibitors. Partial responses were achieved by three dose-escalation patients, of whom one had hepatocellular carcinoma and two had cutaneous melanoma. Peripheral TCRbeta sequencing aimed to test whether ivuxolimab altered TCR sequence diversity and caused clonal T-cell expansion. The monotherapy dose-escalation portion (N ≈ 52 patients) of the phase I ivuxolimab trial is reported in the paper.

Comments on this clone: Its antigen has not been determined. Base qualities are not recorded, but no much larger clone differs from it by a single base.

General conclusions and limits of the study: At doses of 0.1 to 3.0 mg/kg, clonal expansion of both CD4+ and CD8+ T cells in blood was seen between baseline and week 6. The antigen specificity of the clonally expanded peripheral T cells was not determined. After ivuxolimab, expanded clones were on average more numerous among CD8+ T cells than among CD4+ T cells. Low levels of normalized T-cell clonal expansion were also seen in some patients who did not respond. In the 0.1-3.0 mg/kg groups, partial responders were among the patients with the lowest normalized peripheral clonal expansion, particularly in CD8+ T cells.

For sequencing of the TCRbeta CDR3 region, genomic DNA was extracted from the sorted cells. The immunoSEQ Assay was used for sequencing of TCRbeta CDR3 regions. As stored in TCRdb, this immuneACCESS dataset retains in-frame rearrangements with V and J assigned. A fraction of the clones does not appear; measured against another copy, unresolved V genes explain less than half of the discrepancy, and the remainder lacks a known reason. Here the sample has roughly 70,000 clones; around 90% occur a single time. 9.5% to 13% of the sample lies in the top ten. The cysteine opens and the phenylalanine closes a CDR3 of 15 amino acids. Only the CDR3 DNA stays, 45 bases, in frame from base 1. The V and J ends are trimmed by 5 bases and 0 bases, leaving 13 bases between them. CDR1 is given as SEHNR and CDR2 as FQNEAQ, both from the germline V gene (reference sequence). Patients with a history of autoimmune disease or receiving systemic immunosuppression were excluded from the trial. Peripheral blood for TCR sequencing was collected from all dose cohorts at baseline, on cycle 4 day 1, and on cycle 7 day 1. The samples were drawn from a first-in-human, open-label, multicenter phase I dose-escalation trial of ivuxolimab. The trial enrolled adults with locally advanced or metastatic head and neck squamous cell, hepatocellular, melanoma or renal cell carcinoma. CD4+ and CD8+ T cells were sorted separately from peripheral blood before TCR sequencing.

The material was CD4+ or CD8+ T cells sorted from blood, obtained in a trial of the OX40 agonist ivuxolimab. The sequence is built from TRBV7-9 and TRBJ1-1, and TRBD1 may be the D gene, going by 6 matching bases. The sequence came from an adult with an advanced solid tumor such as melanoma, head and neck, liver or kidney cancer. CDR3 protein: CASSKTTGVNTEAFF. The DNA is as follows: TGTGCCAGCAGCAAAACGACAGGAGTGAACACTGAAGCTTTCTTT.